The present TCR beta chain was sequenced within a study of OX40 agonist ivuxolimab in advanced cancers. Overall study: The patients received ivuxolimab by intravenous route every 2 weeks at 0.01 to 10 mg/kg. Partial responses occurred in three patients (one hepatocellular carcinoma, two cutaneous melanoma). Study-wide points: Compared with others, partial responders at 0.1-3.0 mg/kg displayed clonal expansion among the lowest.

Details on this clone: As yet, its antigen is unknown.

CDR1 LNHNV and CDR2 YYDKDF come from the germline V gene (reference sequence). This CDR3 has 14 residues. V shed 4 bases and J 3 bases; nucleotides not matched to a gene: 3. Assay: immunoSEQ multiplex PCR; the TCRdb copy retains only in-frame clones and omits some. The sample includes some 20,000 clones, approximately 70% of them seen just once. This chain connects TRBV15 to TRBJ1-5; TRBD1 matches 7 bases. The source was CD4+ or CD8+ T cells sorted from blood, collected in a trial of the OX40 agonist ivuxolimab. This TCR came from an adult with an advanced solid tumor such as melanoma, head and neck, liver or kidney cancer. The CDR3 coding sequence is TGTGCCACCAGCACAACAGGGGACAATCAGCCCCAGCATTTT. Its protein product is CATSTTGDNQPQHF.